Presented here are 7 T cell receptor beta chains from one specimen sequenced in a study of cytomegalovirus exposure and HLA in healthy donors. The PCR had 60 Vbeta and 13 Jbeta primers. Profiled with immunoSEQ multiplex PCR; TCRdb holds only in-frame clones, not every one. Of roughly 140,000 clones in the sample, about 74% are singletons; the top ten hold about 1.8%. The source material was PBMCs. Receptors were obtained from a woman in her thirties or forties in good health and CMV-seronegative.

The gene calls are TRBV5-4 and TRBJ2-1, with a possible D match to TRBD1 (5 bases). The germline V gene has CDR1 SGHNT and CDR2 YYREEE (reference sequence). V shed 3 bases and J shed 0 bases, with 10 bases lying between them. The CDR3 contains 15 residues. Written as DNA, the CDR3 is TGTGCCAGCAGCTCGGACACCCGCTCCTACAATGAGCAGTTCTTC. Translating gives CASSSDTRSYNEQFF.

This chain links TRBV18 with TRBJ2-1; D might be TRBD2 (5 bases). The ends were cut back, 3 bases at V and 9 bases at J, with 15 bases in the middle. Per germline, CDR1 KGHSH and CDR2 LQKENI. There are 14 residues in the CDR3. The CDR3 loop is CASSPGSRRGEQFF. CDR3 coding DNA: TGTGCCAGCTCACCTGGTTCCCGTCGGGGTGAGCAGTTCTTC.

This clone has only a few counts. The rearrangement joins TRBV5-1 to TRBJ2-5; no clear D. The CDR3 covers 15 residues. V was cut by 0 bases and J by 5 bases, with 14 bases left in between. Germline V CDR1 and CDR2: SGHRS, YFSETQ. This CDR3 is CASSLAGSGLETQYF. The CDR3 DNA sequence: TGCGCCAGCAGCTTGGCAGGCAGTGGGCTGGAGACCCAGTACTTC.

J is TRBJ1-1 and V is TRBV5-4; 7 bases map to TRBD1. J lost 1 base, V lost 1 base, and 4 bases had no gene match. The CDR3 length is 15 residues. Germline V gives CDR1 SGHNT, CDR2 YYREEE (reference sequence). This CDR3 is CASSLPGQQNTEAFF. Here the CDR3 DNA reads TGTGCCAGCAGCTTGCCGGGACAGCAGAACACTGAAGCTTTCTTT.

This chain joins TRBV6-5 and TRBJ1-6, with 10 bases lining up with TRBD1. The CDR3 length is 16 residues. CDR1 MNHEY and CDR2 SVGAGI come from the germline V gene. V gave up 4 bases and J gave up 9 bases; unmatched junction bases: 9. CDR3 DNA sequence: TGTGCCAGCAGTTTCGGATCCGGGACAGGGGTTTCACCCCTCCACTTT. Protein product: CASSFGSGTGVSPLHF.

The chain recombines TRBV7-8 with TRBJ2-7; tentative D call: TRBD1 (6 bases). This CDR3 has 15 amino acids. V lost 2 bases and J lost 4, with 15 bases in between. Germline V gene sequence: CDR1 SGHVS, CDR2 FQNEAQ. CDR3 sequence reads: CASSLHQGPSYEQYF. The DNA for the CDR3 is TGTGCCAGCAGCTTACACCAGGGGCCCTCGTACGAGCAGTACTTC.

J is TRBJ2-7 and V is TRBV2; 10 bases line up with TRBD1. V lost 6 bases, J lost 7 bases, and 9 bases stayed unmatched. CDR1 is SNHLY, CDR2 FYNNEI, per germline. The CDR3 extends over 14 amino acids. CDR3 bases: TGTGCCAGCAGAGCCAGACAGGGGGCATATGAGCAGTACTTC. Translating gives CASRARQGAYEQYF.